One sample yielded the 6 T cell receptor beta chains listed below, sequenced in a study of blood T cell repertoires in COVID-19. Using immunoSEQ multiplex PCR, the repertoire was profiled, and TCRdb retains in-frame clones only, with some absent. This sample yields approximately 120,000 clones, of which about 74% are seen a single time; 6% belongs to the top ten. Material: peripheral blood. The receptor set was obtained from a man aged 80 or over with COVID-19, enrolled during active disease.

This chain links TRBV13 with TRBJ2-1; 8 bases match TRBD2. Unmatched junction bases numbered 12, after V lost 5 bases and J lost 6 bases. Looked up from germline, CDR1 is PRHDT and CDR2 is FYEKMQ (reference sequence). The CDR3 has 16 residues. The CDR3, as DNA: TGTGCCAGCAGCCCTTCGGGGAGCGGGAGCTCCAATGAGCAGTTCTTC. This gives the protein CASSPSGSGSSNEQFF.

The rearrangement uses TRBV7-2 and TRBJ2-6; 11 nucleotides align to TRBD2. The CDR3 contains 18 residues. Germline lookup yields CDR1 SGHTA and CDR2 FQGNSA. The J segment lost 0 bases and the V segment lost 5 bases, leaving 6 bases of the junction unmatched. Written as DNA, the CDR3 is TGTGCCAGCAGCACCCCTAGCGGGAGGCCCTCTGGGGCCAACGTCCTGACTTTC. Translating it yields CASSTPSGRPSGANVLTF.

The V gene is TRBV2, the J gene TRBJ2-7, with D possibly matching TRBD2 (6 bases). The CDR3 length is 15 residues. Germline CDR1 SNHLY, CDR2 FYNNEI. Trimming stripped 1 base from V and 4 bases from J, with 14 bases between. Here the CDR3 reads CASSEVSRDCYEQYF. The CDR3 nucleotides read TGTGCCAGCAGTGAAGTCTCCCGGGACTGTTACGAGCAGTACTTC. The full variable domain, in which reference TRBV2 and TRBJ2-7 provide the parts outside the CDR3, is EPEVTQTPSHQVTQMGQEVILRCVPISNHLYFYWYRQILGQKVEFLVSFYNNEISEKSEIFDDQFSVERPDGSNFTLKIRSTKLEDSAMYFCASSEVSRDCYEQYFGPGTRLTVT.

The chain links TRBV3-1 (or the pseudogene TRBV3-2) to TRBJ1-2; 9 positions agree with TRBD1. CDR3 length equals 15 residues. The V gene's germline CDR1 is LGHDT and CDR2 YNNKEL (reference sequence). Trimming removed 3 bases from V and 2 bases from J; junction bases left unmatched: 4. The CDR3 DNA reads TGTGCCAGCAGCCATCGACAGGGGGTGAACTATGGCTACACCTTC. Its translation is CASSHRQGVNYGYTF.

The chain recombines TRBV2 with TRBJ1-4, with 9 bases lining up with TRBD1. With V trimmed by 2 bases and J by 0 bases, 7 bases remained unmatched. Germline V CDR1 and CDR2: SNHLY, FYNNEI. CDR3 length equals 18 residues. The CDR3 reads CASSERGQGESTNEKLFF. The DNA for the CDR3 is TGTGCCAGCAGTGAACGGGGACAGGGAGAATCAACTAATGAAAAACTGTTTTTT. The full variable domain, in which reference TRBV2 and TRBJ1-4 provide the parts outside the CDR3, is EPEVTQTPSHQVTQMGQEVILRCVPISNHLYFYWYRQILGQKVEFLVSFYNNEISEKSEIFDDQFSVERPDGSNFTLKIRSTKLEDSAMYFCASSERGQGESTNEKLFFGSGTQLSVL.

Concerning this clone: A much bigger clone sits one base away, suggesting this may be a read error. The sample carries other DNA sequences with the same CDR3. J is TRBJ2-6 and V is TRBV10-2; tentatively, D is TRBD1 (6 bases). This CDR3 comprises 17 residues. Trimming cost V 9 bases and J 0 bases, with 18 bases left between them. Germline assignment: CDR1 WSHSY and CDR2 SAAADI. The CDR3 loop reads CASSAGTSSSGANVLTF. The CDR3 DNA is TGCGCCAGTAGCGCCGGGACAAGTAGCTCTGGGGCCAACGTCCTGACTTTC.